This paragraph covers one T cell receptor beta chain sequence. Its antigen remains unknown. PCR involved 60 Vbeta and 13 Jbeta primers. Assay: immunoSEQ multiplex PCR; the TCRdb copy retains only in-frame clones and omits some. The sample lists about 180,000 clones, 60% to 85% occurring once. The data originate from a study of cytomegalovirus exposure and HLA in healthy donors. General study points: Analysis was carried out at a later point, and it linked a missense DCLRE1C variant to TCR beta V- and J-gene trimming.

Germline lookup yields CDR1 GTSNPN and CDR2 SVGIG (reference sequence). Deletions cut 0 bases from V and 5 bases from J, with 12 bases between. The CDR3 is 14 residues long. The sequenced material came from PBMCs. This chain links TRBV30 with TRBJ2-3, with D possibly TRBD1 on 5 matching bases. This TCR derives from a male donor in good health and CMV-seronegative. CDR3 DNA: TGTGCCTGGAGTGTAGGTGGGGCCAAAGATACGCAGTATTTT. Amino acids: CAWSVGGAKDTQYF. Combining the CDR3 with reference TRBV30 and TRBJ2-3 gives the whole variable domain SQTIHQWPATLVQPVGSPLSLECTVEGTSNPNLYWYRQAAGRGLQLLFYSVGIGQISSEVPQNLSASRPQDRQFILSSKKLLLSDSGFYLCAWSVGGAKDTQYFGPGTRLTVL.